The subject of this entry is one T cell receptor beta chain. As yet, its antigen is unknown. The data originate from a study of cytomegalovirus exposure and HLA in healthy donors. Across the study: Roughly 80 million unique TCRs from HLA-typed donors made up an early data release.

Trimming removed 11 bases from V and 7 bases from J, with 12 bases in between. The germline V gene encodes CDR1 MNHEY and CDR2 SVGAGI. The CDR3 spans 11 residues. Study-wide points: Follow-up analysis found HLA locus-dependent TCR association rates, highest for DRB1 and lowest for HLA-C.

PCR primers comprised 60 Vbeta and 13 Jbeta primers. Profiling relied on immunoSEQ multiplex PCR, and the TCRdb table lists in-frame clones only, not all of them. Here the sample table reports about 200,000 clones. Each donor was healthy, and each was a bone marrow donor. Sequenced sample: PBMCs. This TCR came from a man under 40 in good health and CMV-seronegative. The rearrangement uses TRBV6-5 and TRBJ1-3; D is unclear. This CDR3 reads CAVSGWNTIYF. In DNA, the CDR3 is TGTGCCGTCTCGGGGTGGAACACCATATATTTT.